The TCR beta chain described here comes from a study of Ad26.COV2.S vaccination and SARS-CoV-2 variants. Treatment here: 15 to 20 received Ad26.COV2.S at low or high dose, single or two shots; 5 received placebo; per-sample allocation not given. Sampling was performed 63 days after the first vaccine or placebo injection. CDR1 and CDR2 from the germline V gene are SNHLY and FYNNEI. V shed 5 bases and J 2 bases; nucleotides not matched to a gene: 6. The CDR3 contains 16 residues. This clone appeared once. Repertoires were generated with immunoSEQ multiplex PCR, while TCRdb's copy carries only in-frame clones and drops some. Of 400,000 to 450,000 clones detected, 90% appear once; the ten largest clones hold more than 10%.

The sequenced sample was peripheral blood, obtained in a trial of Ad26.COV2.S vaccine versus placebo. This chain connects TRBV2 to TRBJ2-7; 13 positions agree with TRBD2. This receptor was obtained from a person between 18 and 65 years old who received the Ad26.COV2.S COVID-19 vaccine or a placebo. CDR3 residues: CASSIAGTSGTYEQYF. In DNA form, the CDR3 reads TGTGCCAGCAGTATAGCCGGGACTAGCGGGACCTACGAGCAGTACTTC. The variable domain in full, with the rest retrieved from reference TRBV2 and TRBJ2-7, is EPEVTQTPSHQVTQMGQEVILRCVPISNHLYFYWYRQILGQKVEFLVSFYNNEISEKSEIFDDQFSVERPDGSNFTLKIRSTKLEDSAMYFCASSIAGTSGTYEQYFGPGTRLTVT.